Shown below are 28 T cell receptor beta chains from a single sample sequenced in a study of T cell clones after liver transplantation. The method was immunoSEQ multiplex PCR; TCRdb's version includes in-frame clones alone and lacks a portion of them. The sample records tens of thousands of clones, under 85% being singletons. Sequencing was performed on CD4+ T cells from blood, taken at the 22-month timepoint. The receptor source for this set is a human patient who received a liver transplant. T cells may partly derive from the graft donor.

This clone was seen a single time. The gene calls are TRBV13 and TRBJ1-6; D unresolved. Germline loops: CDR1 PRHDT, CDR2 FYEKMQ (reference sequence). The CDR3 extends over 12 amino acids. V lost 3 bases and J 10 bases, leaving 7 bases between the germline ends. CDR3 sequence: CASSLVESPLHF. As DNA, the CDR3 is TGTGCCAGCAGCTTGGTCGAATCACCCCTCCACTTT.

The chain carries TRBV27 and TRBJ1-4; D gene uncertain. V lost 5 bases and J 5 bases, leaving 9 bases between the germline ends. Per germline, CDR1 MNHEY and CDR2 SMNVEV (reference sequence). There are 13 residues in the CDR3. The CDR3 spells CASSPSFNEKLFF. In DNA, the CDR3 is TGTGCCAGCAGTCCTTCGTTCAATGAAAAACTGTTTTTT. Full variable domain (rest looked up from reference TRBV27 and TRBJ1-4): EAQVTQNPRYLITVTGKKLTVTCSQNMNHEYMSWYRQDPGLGLRQIYYSMNVEVTDKGDVPEGYKVSRKEKRNFPLILESPSPNQTSLYFCASSPSFNEKLFFGSGTQLSVL.

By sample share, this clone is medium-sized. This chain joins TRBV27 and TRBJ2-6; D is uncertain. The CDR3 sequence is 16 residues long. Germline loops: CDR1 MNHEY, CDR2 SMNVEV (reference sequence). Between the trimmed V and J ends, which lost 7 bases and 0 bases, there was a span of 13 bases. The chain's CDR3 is CASTPLGSSGANVLTF. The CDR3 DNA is TGTGCCAGCACCCCGTTGGGCAGCTCTGGGGCCAACGTCCTGACTTTC.

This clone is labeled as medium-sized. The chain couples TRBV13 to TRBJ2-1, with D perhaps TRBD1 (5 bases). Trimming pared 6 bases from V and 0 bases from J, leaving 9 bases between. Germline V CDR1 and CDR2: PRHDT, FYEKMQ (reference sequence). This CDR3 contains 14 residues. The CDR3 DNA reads TGTGCCAGCAGTCGACAGAGCTCCTACAATGAGCAGTTCTTC. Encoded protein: CASSRQSSYNEQFF.

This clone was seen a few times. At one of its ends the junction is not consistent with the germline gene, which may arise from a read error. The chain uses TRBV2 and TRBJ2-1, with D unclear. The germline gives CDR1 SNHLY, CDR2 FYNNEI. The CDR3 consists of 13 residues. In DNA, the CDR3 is TGTGCCAGCAGTGAAGACACCGCATTAGCCCCGGTCTTC. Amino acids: CASSEDTALAPVF.

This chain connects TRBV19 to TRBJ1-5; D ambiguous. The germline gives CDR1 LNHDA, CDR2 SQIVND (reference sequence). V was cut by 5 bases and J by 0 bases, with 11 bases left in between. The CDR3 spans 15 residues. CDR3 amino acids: CASSPPAYSNQPQHF. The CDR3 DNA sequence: TGTGCCAGTAGTCCTCCCGCCTATAGCAATCAGCCCCAGCATTTT.

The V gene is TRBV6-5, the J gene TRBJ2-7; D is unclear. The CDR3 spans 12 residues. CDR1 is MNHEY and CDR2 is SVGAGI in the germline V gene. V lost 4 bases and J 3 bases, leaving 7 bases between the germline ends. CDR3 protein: CASSSLYYEQYF. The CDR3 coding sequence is TGTGCCAGCAGTTCCCTTTACTACGAGCAGTACTTC.

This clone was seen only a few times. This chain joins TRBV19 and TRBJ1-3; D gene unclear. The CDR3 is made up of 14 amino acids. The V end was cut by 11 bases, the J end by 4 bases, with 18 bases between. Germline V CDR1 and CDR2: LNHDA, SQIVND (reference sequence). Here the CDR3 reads CASVLAAGGNTIYF. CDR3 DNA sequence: TGTGCCTCCGTCCTGGCGGCTGGCGGAAACACCATATATTTT.

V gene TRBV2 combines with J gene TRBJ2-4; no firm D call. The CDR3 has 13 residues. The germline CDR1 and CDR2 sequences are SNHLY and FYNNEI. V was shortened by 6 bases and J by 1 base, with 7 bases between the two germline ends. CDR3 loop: CASRGWAKNIQYF. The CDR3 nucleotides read TGTGCCAGCAGGGGCTGGGCCAAAAACATTCAGTACTTC.

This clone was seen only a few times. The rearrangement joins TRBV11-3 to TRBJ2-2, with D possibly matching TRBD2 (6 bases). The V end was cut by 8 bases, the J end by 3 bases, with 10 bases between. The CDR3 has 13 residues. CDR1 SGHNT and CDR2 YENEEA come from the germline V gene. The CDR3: CASVGGDTGELFF. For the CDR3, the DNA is TGTGCCAGCGTGGGGGGTGACACCGGGGAGCTGTTTTTT.

CDR3 loop: CASSPDGDSGANVLTF. In nucleotides, the CDR3 is TGCGCCAGCAGCCCGGACGGAGACTCTGGGGCCAACGTCCTGACTTTC. This rearrangement joins TRBV4-1 to TRBJ2-6; no clear D gene. CDR3 length: 16 residues. With 4 bases removed from V and 0 bases from J, the gap between germline ends came to 10 bases. Germline-derived CDR1 and CDR2 are MGHRA and YSYEKL.

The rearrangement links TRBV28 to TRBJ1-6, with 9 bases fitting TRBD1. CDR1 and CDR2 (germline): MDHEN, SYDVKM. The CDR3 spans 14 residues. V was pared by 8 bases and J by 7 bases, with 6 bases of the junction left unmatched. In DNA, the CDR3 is TGTGCCAGCGTTATTGGACAGGGGAATTCACCCCTCCACTTT. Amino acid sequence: CASVIGQGNSPLHF.

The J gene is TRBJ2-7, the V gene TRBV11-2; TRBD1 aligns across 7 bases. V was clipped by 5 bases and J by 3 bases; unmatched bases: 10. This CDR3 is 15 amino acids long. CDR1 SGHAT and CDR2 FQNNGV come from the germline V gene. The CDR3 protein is CASSGVRGQSYEQYF. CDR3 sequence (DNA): TGTGCCAGCAGCGGAGTGAGGGGGCAGAGCTACGAGCAGTACTTC. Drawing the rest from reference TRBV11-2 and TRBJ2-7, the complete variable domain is EAGVAQSPRYKIIEKRQSVAFWCNPISGHATLYWYQQILGQGPKLLIQFQNNGVVDDSQLPKDRFSAERLKGVDSTLKIQPAKLEDSAVYLCASSGVRGQSYEQYFGPGTRLTVT.

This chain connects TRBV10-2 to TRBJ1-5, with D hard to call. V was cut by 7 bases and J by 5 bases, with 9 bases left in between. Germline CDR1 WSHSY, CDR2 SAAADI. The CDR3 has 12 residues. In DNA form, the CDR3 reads TGCGCCAGCATGGCCCTCGATCAGCCCCAGCATTTT. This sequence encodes CASMALDQPQHF.

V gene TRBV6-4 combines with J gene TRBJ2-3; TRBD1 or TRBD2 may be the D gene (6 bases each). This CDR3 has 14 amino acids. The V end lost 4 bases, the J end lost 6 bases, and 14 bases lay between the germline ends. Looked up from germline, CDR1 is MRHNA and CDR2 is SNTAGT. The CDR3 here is CASSVARGGDTQYF. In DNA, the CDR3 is TGTGCCAGCAGTGTTGCTAGAGGGGGGGATACGCAGTATTTT.

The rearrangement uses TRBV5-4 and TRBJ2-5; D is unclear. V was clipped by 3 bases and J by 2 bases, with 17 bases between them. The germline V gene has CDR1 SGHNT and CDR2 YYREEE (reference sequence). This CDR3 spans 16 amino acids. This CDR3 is CASSSGFRAPQETQYF. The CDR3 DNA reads TGTGCCAGCAGCTCAGGATTTCGGGCACCACAAGAGACCCAGTACTTC.

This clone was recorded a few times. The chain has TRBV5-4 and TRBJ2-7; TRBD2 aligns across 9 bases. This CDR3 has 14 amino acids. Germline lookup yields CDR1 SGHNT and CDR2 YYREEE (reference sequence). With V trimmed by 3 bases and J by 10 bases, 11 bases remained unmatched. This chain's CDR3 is CASSSASGVSNQYF. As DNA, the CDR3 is TGTGCCAGCAGCTCGGCTAGCGGGGTCTCTAATCAGTACTTC.

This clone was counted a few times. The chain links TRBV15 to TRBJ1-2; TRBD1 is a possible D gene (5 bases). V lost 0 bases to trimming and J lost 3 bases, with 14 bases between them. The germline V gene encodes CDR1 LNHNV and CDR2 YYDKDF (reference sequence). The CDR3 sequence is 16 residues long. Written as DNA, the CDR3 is TGTGCCACCAGCAGAGATAGGTGGCAGGGCGACTATGGCTACACCTTC. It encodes CATSRDRWQGDYGYTF.

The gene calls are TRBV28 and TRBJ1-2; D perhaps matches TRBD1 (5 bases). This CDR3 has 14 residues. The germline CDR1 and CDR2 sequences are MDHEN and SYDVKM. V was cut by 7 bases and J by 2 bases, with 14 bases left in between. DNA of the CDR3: TGTGCCAGCATCCGGGACCGCCGGAACTATGGCTACACCTTC. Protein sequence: CASIRDRRNYGYTF.

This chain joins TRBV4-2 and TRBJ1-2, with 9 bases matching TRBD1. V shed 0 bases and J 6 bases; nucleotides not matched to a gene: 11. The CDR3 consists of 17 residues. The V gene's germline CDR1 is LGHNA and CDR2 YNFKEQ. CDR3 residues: CASSQDLRDRVAHGYTF. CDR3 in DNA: TGTGCCAGCAGCCAAGATCTGCGGGACAGGGTTGCCCATGGCTACACCTTC.

This chain's CDR3 is CSGGAGAGTGELFF. The CDR3 nucleotides are TGCAGCGGAGGGGCGGGGGCAGGCACCGGGGAGCTGTTTTTT. This chain joins TRBV29-1 and TRBJ2-2, with D possibly being TRBD2 (7 bases). Trimming left V 7 bases short and J 4 bases short, with 16 bases between. The CDR3 loop spans 14 amino acids. CDR1 SQVTM and CDR2 ANQGSEA come from the germline V gene.

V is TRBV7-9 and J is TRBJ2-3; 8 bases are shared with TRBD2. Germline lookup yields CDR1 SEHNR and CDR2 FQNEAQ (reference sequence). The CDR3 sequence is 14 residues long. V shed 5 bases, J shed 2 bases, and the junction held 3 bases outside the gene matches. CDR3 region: CASSPGGNTDTQYF. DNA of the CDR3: TGTGCCAGCAGCCCGGGGGGGAACACAGATACGCAGTATTTT.

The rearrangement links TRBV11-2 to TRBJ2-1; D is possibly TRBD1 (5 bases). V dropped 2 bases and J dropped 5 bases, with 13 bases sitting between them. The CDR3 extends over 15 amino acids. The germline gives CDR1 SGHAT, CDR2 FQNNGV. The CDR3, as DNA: TGTGCCAGCAGCTTAAGGGGTTCATTGGACAATGAGCAGTTCTTC. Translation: CASSLRGSLDNEQFF.

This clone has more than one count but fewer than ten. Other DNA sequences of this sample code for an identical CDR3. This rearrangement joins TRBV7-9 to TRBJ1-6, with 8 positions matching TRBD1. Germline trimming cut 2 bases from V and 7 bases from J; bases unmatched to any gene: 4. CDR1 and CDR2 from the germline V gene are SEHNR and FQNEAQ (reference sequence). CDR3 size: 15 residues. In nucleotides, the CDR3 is TGTGCCAGCAGCTTAACAGGGGGTAGGAATTCACCCCTCCACTTT. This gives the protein CASSLTGGRNSPLHF.

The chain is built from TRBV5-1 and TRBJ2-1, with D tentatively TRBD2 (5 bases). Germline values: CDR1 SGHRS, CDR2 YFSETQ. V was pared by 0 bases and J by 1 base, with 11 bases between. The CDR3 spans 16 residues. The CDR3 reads CASSLAEGVSYNEQFF. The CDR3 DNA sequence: TGCGCCAGCAGCTTGGCCGAGGGAGTATCCTACAATGAGCAGTTCTTC.

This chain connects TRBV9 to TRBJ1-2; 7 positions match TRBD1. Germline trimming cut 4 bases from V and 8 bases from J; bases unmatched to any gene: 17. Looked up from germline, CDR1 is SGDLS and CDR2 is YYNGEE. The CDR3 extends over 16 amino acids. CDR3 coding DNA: TGTGCCAGCAGCCTCCGAGAGAAACAGGGGTTCGAAGGCTACACCTTC. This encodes CASSLREKQGFEGYTF.

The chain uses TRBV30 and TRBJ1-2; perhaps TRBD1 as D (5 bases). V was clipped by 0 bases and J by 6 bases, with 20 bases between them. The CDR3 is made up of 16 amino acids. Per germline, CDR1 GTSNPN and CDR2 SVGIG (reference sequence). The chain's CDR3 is CAWSVRGRLGGNGYTF. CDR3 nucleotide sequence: TGTGCCTGGAGTGTACGGGGACGACTGGGGGGGAATGGCTACACCTTC.

The CDR3 sequence is CASSEGLVPYEQYF. CDR3 coding DNA: TGTGCCAGCAGCGAGGGACTAGTCCCCTACGAGCAGTACTTC. The chain links TRBV7-3 to TRBJ2-7; 8 positions agree with TRBD2. The CDR3 is 14 residues long. Germline V gene lookup returns CDR1 SGHTA and CDR2 FQGTGA. After removal of 5 bases from V and 2 bases from J, the junction contained 5 bases not matched to a gene.